A selection of T cell receptor beta chains follows, all from one sample in a study of CD8 T cells in ankylosing spondylitis. TCRdb itself ran the 5' RACE reads through MiXCR, one entry per CDR3 protein. The sample carries around 890,000 distinct CDR3 sequences, 10% to 15% recorded once. Input material: blood, either unsorted or a sorted T cell fraction (not recorded which). All receptors derive from a male donor with ankylosing spondylitis. CDR3s include the opening cysteine and the closing phenylalanine or tryptophan. D genes are given only for firm matches. Part of the rows lack a size; the others show once, few, many or a class for expanded clones.

clone_size j_call v_call d_call cdr3_nt cdr3_aa
few TRBJ2-3 TRBV25-1 - TGTGCCAGCAGCGCAGCCGACAGTTACACAGATACGCAGTATTTT CASSAADSYTDTQYF
few TRBJ2-1 TRBV2 TRBD2 TGTGCCAGCAGTGGTACGGGGGGGGAGCAGTTCTTC CASSGTGGEQFF
few TRBJ2-7 TRBV11-2 TRBD2 TGTGCCAGCAGCTTTCTTGGCGCGGGAGGCTACGAGCAGTACTTC CASSFLGAGGYEQYF
- TRBJ1-1 TRBV29-1 TRBD1 TGCAGCGTTAACGGACAGGGTCCGAACACTGAAGCTTTCTTT CSVNGQGPNTEAFF
- TRBJ2-3 TRBV27 TRBD2 TGTGCCAGCAGTTCAGCGGGGGCCTTGGATACGCAGTATTTT CASSSAGALDTQYF
few TRBJ2-3 TRBV4-1 TRBD2 TGCGCCAGCAGCCAGTGGCCGGGGGGTAGTGCGGGCCGCACAGATACGCAGTATTTT CASSQWPGGSAGRTDTQYF
- TRBJ2-7 TRBV7-2 - TGTGCCAGCAGCTTAACCCCTAGCCTCCTCTCCTACGAGCAGTACTTC CASSLTPSLLSYEQYF
- TRBJ2-7 TRBV20-1 - TGCAGTGCTAGAGGGGGTGCCTCTCGGGCTGAATACGAGCAGTACTTC CSARGGASRAEYEQYF
few TRBJ2-2 TRBV6-4 - TGTGCCAGTCGTAGGGGAGGCTTAAGCACGAACACCGGGGAGCTGTTTTTT CASRRGGLSTNTGELFF
once TRBJ2-7 TRBV4-2 TRBD2 TGTGCCAGCAGCCAAGGAGGACTAGCGGGGGGGCCAGGATTGGGTGAGCAGTACTTC CASSQGGLAGGPGLGEQYF
- TRBJ2-3 TRBV5-1 - TGCGCCAGCAGCCCGGCGCTAGCTAATCTCGATACGCAGTATTTT CASSPALANLDTQYF
many TRBJ2-1 TRBV5-1 - TGCGCCAGCAGCTGGGGGACCGGGAATGAGCAGTTCTTC CASSWGTGNEQFF
- TRBJ1-3 TRBV20-1 - TGCAGTGCTAGAGATCTAGGGAATCTTGAGTCTGGAAACACCATATATTTT CSARDLGNLESGNTIYF
- TRBJ1-5 TRBV6-1 - TGTGCCAGCAGTGAGGGCCCGGGGACGCCCCAGCATTTT CASSEGPGTPQHF
few TRBJ1-4 TRBV5-1 - TGCGCCAGCAGCCCGACTGGAACTAATGAAAAACTGTTTTTT CASSPTGTNEKLFF
few TRBJ2-1 TRBV9 TRBD1 TGTGCCAGCAGCGTAGGTAGGACAGGGGGCTTCGATGAGCAGTTCTTC CASSVGRTGGFDEQFF
few TRBJ1-2 TRBV9 TRBD1 TGTGCCAGCAGCCCCACCGGACAGGGTAACTATGGCTACACCTTC CASSPTGQGNYGYTF
few TRBJ1-6 TRBV4-3 - TGCGCCAGCAGCCAAGATCTTAACGGTTGGTCACCCCTCCACTTT CASSQDLNGWSPLHF
many TRBJ1-6 TRBV15 - TGTGCCACCAGCAGAGGCGGGAGCTCCTATAATTCACCCCTCCACTTT CATSRGGSSYNSPLHF
many TRBJ2-3 TRBV4-3 - TGCGCCAGCAGCCAAGAATGGCCCAGCCGTGTGGATACGCAGTATTTT CASSQEWPSRVDTQYF
few TRBJ2-1 TRBV7-2 TRBD2 TGTGCCAGCAGCCGAGGACTAGTTTTCGCCGATTACATTGAGCAGTTCTTC CASSRGLVFADYIEQFF
few TRBJ2-1 TRBV19 - TGTGCCAGTAGTATAGTGACCTCCTACAATGAGCAGTTCTTC CASSIVTSYNEQFF
- TRBJ2-1 TRBV18 - TGTGCCAGCTCACCGACAGGCACCTCCTACAATGAGCAGTTCTTC CASSPTGTSYNEQFF
few TRBJ1-4 TRBV12-3/TRBV12-4 - TGTGCCAGCAGCCCCCTTTGGGGGTACGGTGAAAAACTGTTTTTT CASSPLWGYGEKLFF
- TRBJ1-6 TRBV10-3 - TGTGCCATCAGACTCATGACGGACCCTAATTCACCCCTCCACTTT CAIRLMTDPNSPLHF
few TRBJ2-5 TRBV2 - TGTGCCAGCAGTCTAGGGGGGAATCGAGAGACCCAGTACTTC CASSLGGNRETQYF
- TRBJ2-2 TRBV7-2 TRBD2 TGTGCCAGCAGTTCCCTCGGGGGGGCGAACACCGGGGAGCTGTTTTTT CASSSLGGANTGELFF
few TRBJ1-1 TRBV20-1 - TGCAGTGCCCCCCCGGCTGGGTTGATGTACACTGAAGCTTTCTTT CSAPPAGLMYTEAFF
- TRBJ2-1 TRBV11-2 TRBD2 TGTGCCAGTGAGAGTACCGGGACTAGGAGCAATGAGCAGTTCTTC CASESTGTRSNEQFF
few TRBJ2-7 TRBV6-2/TRBV6-3 TRBD2 TGTGCCAGCAGATCTAGCGGGAACTACGAGCAGTACTTC CASRSSGNYEQYF
many TRBJ1-1 TRBV15 - TGTGCCACCAGCTACTTAGGGACGACTGAAGCTTTCTTT CATSYLGTTEAFF
- TRBJ2-1 TRBV7-2 TRBD2 TGTGCCATAAGGGAGACTAGCGGGAATCTTTACAATGAGCAGTTCTTC CAIRETSGNLYNEQFF
- TRBJ2-7 TRBV10-1 TRBD2 TGCGCCAGCCTTCTCGGTACTAGCGGGAGGGATTACTACGAGCAGTACTTC CASLLGTSGRDYYEQYF
- TRBJ1-2 TRBV2 - TGTGCCAGCAGTGACGACCAGATCTATGGCTACACCTTC CASSDDQIYGYTF
few TRBJ2-7 TRBV4-3 - TGCGCCAGCAGCCAAGATTATACGGCCTCCTACGAGCAGTACTTC CASSQDYTASYEQYF
- TRBJ1-2 TRBV10-1 - TGCGCCAGTAGGGGATTCGGTTCGGATGGCTACACCTTC CASRGFGSDGYTF
- TRBJ1-1 TRBV19 - TGTGCCAGTCAGGGATGGACTGAAGCTTTCTTT CASQGWTEAFF
- TRBJ1-1 TRBV27 TRBD1 TGTGCCAGCAGTTTGAACCGCGGGACAGGGAGAATGAACACTGAAGCTTTCTTT CASSLNRGTGRMNTEAFF
few TRBJ2-1 TRBV7-3 TRBD2 TGTGCCAGCAGCTTAGGACTAGCTCACAATGAGCAGTTCTTC CASSLGLAHNEQFF
- TRBJ2-3 TRBV4-3 TRBD2 TGCGCCAGCAGCCAAGAAAGGGGCTGGGCGGGAGGTACGCAGTATTTT CASSQERGWAGGTQYF